This T cell receptor beta chain is drawn from a study of blood T cell repertoires in COVID-19. Study at large: There were acute and convalescent COVID-19 samples, and they came from the United States, Italy and Spain. Sources were T cells, B-cell-depleted T cells, or PBMCs; the material itself was cDNA or gDNA.

Original data processing: Using reference gene primer amplification, nucleated cell counts were estimated. Assay: immunoSEQ multiplex PCR; the TCRdb copy retains only in-frame clones and omits some. The DNA was the basis for D and trimming; V, J and clone size are from that table. The sample holds 200,000 to 250,000 clones, roughly 83% seen once. This clone was counted once. Trimming at V came to 10 bases and at J to 4 bases, leaving 3 bases not matched to a gene. Germline-derived CDR1 and CDR2 are LNHDA and SQIVND (reference sequence). This CDR3 region has 12 residues. The chain joins TRBV19 to TRBJ2-5; the match to TRBD1 covers 10 bases. The sequence derives from a man aged 80 or over with acute or convalescent COVID-19. Sequenced input: peripheral blood. The CDR3 nucleotides read TGTGCCACCCGGACAGGGGGAGAGACCCAGTACTTC. This gives the protein CATRTGGETQYF. The whole variable domain, filled in from reference TRBV19 and TRBJ2-5, reads DGGITQSPKYLFRKEGQNVTLSCEQNLNHDAMYWYRQDPGQGLRLIYYSQIVNDFQKGDIAEGYSVSREKKESFPLTVTSAQKNPTAFYLCATRTGGETQYFGPGTRLLVL.